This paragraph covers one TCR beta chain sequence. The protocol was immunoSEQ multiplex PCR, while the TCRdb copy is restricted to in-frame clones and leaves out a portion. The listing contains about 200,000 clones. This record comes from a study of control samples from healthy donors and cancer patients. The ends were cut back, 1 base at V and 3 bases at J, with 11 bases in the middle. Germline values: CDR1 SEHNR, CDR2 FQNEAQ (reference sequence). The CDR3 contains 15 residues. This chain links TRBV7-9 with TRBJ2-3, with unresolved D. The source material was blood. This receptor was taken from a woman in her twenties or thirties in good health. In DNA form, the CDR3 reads TGTGCCAGCAGCTTAGGGGGAAACCCGACAGATACGCAGTATTTT. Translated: CASSLGGNPTDTQYF.